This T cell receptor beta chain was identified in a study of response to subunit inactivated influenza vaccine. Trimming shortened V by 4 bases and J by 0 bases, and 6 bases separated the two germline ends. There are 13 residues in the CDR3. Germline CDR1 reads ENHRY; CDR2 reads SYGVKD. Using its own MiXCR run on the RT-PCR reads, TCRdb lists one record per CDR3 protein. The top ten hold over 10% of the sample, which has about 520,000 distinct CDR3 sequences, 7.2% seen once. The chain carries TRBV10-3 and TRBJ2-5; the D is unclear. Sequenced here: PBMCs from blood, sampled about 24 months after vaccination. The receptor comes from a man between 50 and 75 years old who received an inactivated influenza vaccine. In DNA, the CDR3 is TGTGCCATCAGTGCGTCGGACCAAGAGACCCAGTACTTC. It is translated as CAISASDQETQYF.